This T cell receptor beta chain was sequenced for a study of blood T cell repertoires in COVID-19. Clones were sequenced by immunoSEQ multiplex PCR, and TCRdb holds only the in-frame ones, with some missing. The table includes some 120,000 clones, 90% detected once. CDR1 MGHDK and CDR2 SYGVNS come from the germline V gene. CDR3 length: 17 amino acids. V was clipped by 4 bases and J by 0 bases, with 13 bases between them. The origin of this receptor is a man aged 50 to 59 with active COVID-19. The chain couples TRBV25-1 to TRBJ1-6, with D uncertain. The sequencing sample was made of peripheral blood. As DNA, the CDR3 is TGTGCCAGCAGTGTCACATCCTCCAGCTCCTATAATTCACCCCTCCACTTT. This codes for CASSVTSSSSYNSPLHF.